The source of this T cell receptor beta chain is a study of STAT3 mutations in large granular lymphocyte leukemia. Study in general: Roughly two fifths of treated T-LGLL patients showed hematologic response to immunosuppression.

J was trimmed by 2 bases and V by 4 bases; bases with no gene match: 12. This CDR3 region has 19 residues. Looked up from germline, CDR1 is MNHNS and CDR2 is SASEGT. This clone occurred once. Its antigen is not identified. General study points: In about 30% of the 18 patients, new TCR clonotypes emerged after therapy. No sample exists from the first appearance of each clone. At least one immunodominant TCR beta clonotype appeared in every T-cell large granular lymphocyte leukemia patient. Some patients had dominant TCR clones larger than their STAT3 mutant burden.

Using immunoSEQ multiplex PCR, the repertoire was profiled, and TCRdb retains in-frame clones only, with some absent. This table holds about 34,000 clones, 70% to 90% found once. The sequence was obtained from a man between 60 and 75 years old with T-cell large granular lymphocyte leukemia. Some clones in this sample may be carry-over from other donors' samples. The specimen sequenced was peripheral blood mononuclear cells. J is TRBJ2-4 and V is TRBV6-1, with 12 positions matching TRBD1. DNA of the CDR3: TGTGCCAGCAGTGGCCCCGGGACAGGGGGCGAATCGACCAAAAACATTCAGTACTTC. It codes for CASSGPGTGGESTKNIQYF.